This T cell receptor (beta chain) was found in a study of T cell responses to AZD1222 COVID-19 vaccine. TCRdb keeps only in-frame clones here, not all; method: immunoSEQ multiplex PCR. The sample has approximately 110,000 clones; 70% to 90% are singletons. The germline CDR1 and CDR2 sequences are MNHEY and SVGEGT. The CDR3 spans 16 residues. V gave up 2 bases and J gave up 5 bases, with 15 bases separating them. The V call is TRBV6-2 or TRBV6-3, the J call TRBJ2-2, with D perhaps matching TRBD2 (5 bases). The sequences come from peripheral blood, collected on day 0 of AZD1222 vaccination. This sequence originates from an adult in good health. The chain's CDR3 is CASSYGLTGFTGELFF. In nucleotides, the CDR3 is TGTGCCAGCAGTTACGGGCTAACGGGATTTACCGGGGAGCTGTTTTTT.